This T cell receptor (beta chain) was captured by sequencing in a study of T cell responses to AZD1222 COVID-19 vaccine. This CDR3 comprises 15 residues. Germline-derived CDR1 and CDR2 are DFQATT and SNEGSKA (reference sequence). J lost 4 bases, V lost 3 bases, and 9 bases had no gene match. Comments on this clone: The antigen remains undetermined.

Study-wide results and caveats: Across spike, vaccine-associated CD4 TCRs were found, dominant at 160-218 and 743-854. Unmutated regions of variants are reportedly targeted by nearly half of spike-specific TCRs. Donors were largely white British and mainly female; clonal diversity was possibly underestimated.

Some clones are missing from TCRdb's copy, which holds only in-frame ones; the method was immunoSEQ multiplex PCR. The sample has tens of thousands of clones, under 95% seen once. This sequence joins TRBV20-1 and TRBJ2-1, with 7 nucleotides matching TRBD2. The origin of this receptor is an adult who received the MenACWY meningococcal vaccine as a control. The source was peripheral blood, collected 28 days after the second dose of the MenACWY control vaccine. CDR3 sequence: CSASLGLAEYNEQFF. CDR3 bases: TGCAGTGCTAGTCTTGGGCTAGCGGAATACAATGAGCAGTTCTTC.